The 19 T cell receptor beta chains below were found in one sample sequenced in a study of CD4 T cells in relation to SARS-CoV-2 and coronaviruses. These TCRs are of unknown antigen specificity. Sequencing used immunoSEQ multiplex PCR; TCRdb keeps in-frame clones, though not all of them. The sample carries about 36,000 clones, 70% to 85% recorded once. Sequenced sample: naive CD4+ T cells from PBMCs, cultured in vitro. The sample's subset: naive CD4+ T cells isolated by negative enrichment. The origin of the receptors is an adult with COVID-19.

V and J are TRBV19 and TRBJ2-1; 11 bases line up with TRBD1. The germline V gene has CDR1 LNHDA and CDR2 SQIVND (reference sequence). The CDR3 spans 17 residues. V was pared by 5 bases and J by 7 bases, with 13 bases of the junction left unmatched. This CDR3 is CASSPIAGTGGINEQFF. CDR3 in DNA: TGTGCCAGTAGTCCCATCGCTGGGACAGGGGGTATAAATGAGCAGTTCTTC. Full variable domain (rest looked up from reference TRBV19 and TRBJ2-1): DGGITQSPKYLFRKEGQNVTLSCEQNLNHDAMYWYRQDPGQGLRLIYYSQIVNDFQKGDIAEGYSVSREKKESFPLTVTSAQKNPTAFYLCASSPIAGTGGINEQFFGPGTRLTVL.

This clone was seen more than once but under ten times. CDR3 residues: CASNLGGFGNTIYF. The CDR3 DNA reads as TGTGCCAGCAACCTCGGTGGATTTGGAAACACCATATATTTT. The chain has TRBV2 and TRBJ1-3; D not certain. Per germline, CDR1 SNHLY and CDR2 FYNNEI. V lost 7 bases and J 3 bases, leaving 13 bases between the germline ends. The CDR3 is 14 residues long.

This clone was seen only a few times. This chain joins TRBV6-6 and TRBJ2-7; TRBD2 is a possible D gene (5 bases). The CDR3 sequence is 13 residues long. The germline CDR1 and CDR2 sequences are MNHNY and SVGAGI (reference sequence). V shed 2 bases and J shed 9 bases, with 14 bases lying between them. This CDR3 reads CASSYASSYGQYF. The DNA of the CDR3 is TGTGCCAGCAGTTACGCTTCTAGCTATGGGCAGTACTTC.

The chain employs TRBV24-1 and TRBJ2-2; 11 positions agree with TRBD1. The germline V gene encodes CDR1 KGHDR and CDR2 SFDVKD. Trimming took 4 bases from V and 4 from J; bases not matched to a gene: 10. This CDR3 has 18 residues. The DNA of the CDR3 is TGTGCCACCAGTGACCGTGGACAGGGGGCTTCGATCACCGGGGAGCTGTTTTTT. This codes for CATSDRGQGASITGELFF.

V and J are TRBV9 and TRBJ2-5; D is possibly TRBD1 (5 bases). Trimming pared 3 bases from V and 0 bases from J, leaving 12 bases between. Germline CDR1 and CDR2: SGDLS and YYNGEE. The CDR3 contains 15 residues. The CDR3 here is CASSGKGLYQETQYF. Written as DNA, the CDR3 is TGTGCCAGCAGCGGGAAGGGGCTATACCAAGAGACCCAGTACTTC. Looking up the rest from reference TRBV9 and TRBJ2-5 gives the full variable domain: DSGVTQTPKHLITATGQRVTLRCSPRSGDLSVYWYQQSLDQGLQFLIQYYNGEERAKGNILERFSAQQFPDLHSELNLSSLELGDSALYFCASSGKGLYQETQYFGPGTRLLVL.

The CDR3: CASSINLIRGQKGQHF. CDR3 sequence (DNA): TGTGCCAGCAGTATAAACCTGATCCGGGGACAGAAAGGCCAGCATTTT. V and J are TRBV28 and TRBJ1-5; 7 bases are shared with TRBD1. The length of the CDR3 is 16 residues. Germline V gene lookup returns CDR1 MDHEN and CDR2 SYDVKM. Unmatched junction bases numbered 19, after V lost 5 bases and J lost 12 bases. The variable domain in full, completed from reference TRBV28 and TRBJ1-5, reads DVKVTQSSRYLVKRTGEKVFLECVQDMDHENMFWYRQDPGLGLRLIYFSYDVKMKEKGDIPEGYSVSREKKERFSLILESASTNQTSMYLCASSINLIRGQKGQHFGDGTRLSIL.

The chain joins TRBV24-1 to TRBJ2-3; D ambiguous. Per germline, CDR1 KGHDR and CDR2 SFDVKD. Trimming shortened V by 3 bases and J by 4 bases, and 10 bases separated the two germline ends. The length of the CDR3 is 14 residues. CDR3 loop: CATSDPAGADTQYF. For the CDR3, the DNA is TGTGCCACCAGTGATCCGGCAGGTGCAGATACGCAGTATTTT.

The rearrangement joins TRBV10-2 to TRBJ2-1, with 7 bases lining up with TRBD1. CDR1 is WSHSY, CDR2 SAAADI, per germline. With 4 bases clipped from V and 14 bases from J, the junction kept 11 bases outside the gene matches. The CDR3 is made up of 13 amino acids. CDR3 sequence: CASSVQTGLEEFF. DNA of the CDR3: TGCGCCAGCAGTGTTCAGACAGGGCTAGAAGAGTTCTTC.

The chain is built from TRBV11-2 and TRBJ2-1, with 13 bases aligning to TRBD2. With 5 bases clipped from V and 10 bases from J, the junction kept 11 bases outside the gene matches. CDR3 length: 16 amino acids. Germline lookup yields CDR1 SGHAT and CDR2 FQNNGV. In DNA, the CDR3 is TGTGCCAGCAGCAAACTGGGACTAGCGGGAAGGGGGGAGCAGTTCTTC. It specifies CASSKLGLAGRGEQFF.

This chain joins TRBV6-1 and TRBJ2-1; 12 bases agree with TRBD2. V shed 4 bases and J 2 bases; nucleotides not matched to a gene: 12. CDR3 length: 19 amino acids. Germline V gene data show CDR1 as MNHNS and CDR2 as SASEGT. The CDR3 nucleotides read TGTGCCAGCAGTGCACCGGGACTAGCGGGTGCTAGGACCTACAATGAGCAGTTCTTC. It translates to CASSAPGLAGARTYNEQFF.

This sequence joins TRBV19 and TRBJ1-5; no definite D call. This CDR3 is built from 16 residues. V lost 3 bases to trimming and J lost 6 bases, with 18 bases between them. CDR1 is LNHDA, CDR2 SQIVND, per germline (reference sequence). The CDR3 reads CASSITFRGSRQPQHF. In DNA, the CDR3 is TGTGCCAGTAGTATCACTTTCAGAGGGTCGCGTCAGCCCCAGCATTTT.

This clone was detected only once. V gene TRBV28 combines with J gene TRBJ1-5, with D possibly matching TRBD1 (5 bases). The CDR3 contains 15 residues. V was shortened by 3 bases and J by 5 bases, with 14 bases between the two germline ends. Germline CDR1 MDHEN, CDR2 SYDVKM. The CDR3 spells CASSFGGRYDQPQHF. The DNA for the CDR3 is TGTGCCAGCAGTTTTGGGGGGAGGTATGATCAGCCCCAGCATTTT. Drawing the rest from reference TRBV28 and TRBJ1-5, the complete variable domain is DVKVTQSSRYLVKRTGEKVFLECVQDMDHENMFWYRQDPGLGLRLIYFSYDVKMKEKGDIPEGYSVSREKKERFSLILESASTNQTSMYLCASSFGGRYDQPQHFGDGTRLSIL.

This chain connects TRBV29-1 to TRBJ2-2, with 9 nucleotides matching TRBD2. V shed 8 bases, J shed 3 bases, and the junction held 10 bases outside the gene matches. CDR1 SQVTM and CDR2 ANQGSEA come from the germline V gene. The CDR3 extends over 15 amino acids. CDR3 sequence reads: CSTLGAGGYTGELFF. For the CDR3, the DNA is TGCAGCACTTTGGGAGCGGGAGGCTACACCGGGGAGCTGTTTTTT.

The chain carries TRBV3-1 (or the pseudogene TRBV3-2) and TRBJ2-7; 9 nucleotides match TRBD2. This CDR3 spans 15 amino acids. Germline values: CDR1 LGHDT, CDR2 YNNKEL (reference sequence). Germline trimming cut 0 bases from V and 7 bases from J; bases unmatched to any gene: 7. For the CDR3, the DNA is TGTGCCAGCAGCCAAGAAGGGGGACTAGCAGCAGAGCAGTACTTC. This translates into CASSQEGGLAAEQYF.

The chain is built from TRBV5-1 and TRBJ2-5; 13 bases are a match to TRBD2. Germline V gene lookup returns CDR1 SGHRS and CDR2 YFSETQ. J was trimmed by 0 bases and V by 4 bases; bases with no gene match: 3. The CDR3 is made up of 16 amino acids. The CDR3 here is CASSGGLAGNQETQYF. The DNA of the CDR3 is TGCGCCAGCAGCGGGGGACTAGCGGGGAACCAAGAGACCCAGTACTTC.

The chain joins TRBV7-9 to TRBJ2-7, with TRBD1 matching 7 bases. Germline lookup yields CDR1 SEHNR and CDR2 FQNEAQ (reference sequence). The J segment lost 2 bases and the V segment lost 11 bases, leaving 9 bases of the junction unmatched. The CDR3 is 13 amino acids. CDR3 nucleotides: TGTGCCGGAGCCAGGGACAGTGCCTACGAGCAGTACTTC. Amino acids: CAGARDSAYEQYF.

The V call is TRBV19, the J call TRBJ2-2; no clear D. CDR1 is LNHDA and CDR2 is SQIVND in the germline V gene (reference sequence). V was clipped by 4 bases and J by 4 bases, with 10 bases between them. The CDR3 loop spans 14 amino acids. The CDR3 region is CASSRTVSTGELFF. Here the CDR3 DNA reads TGTGCCAGTAGTAGAACAGTCTCCACCGGGGAGCTGTTTTTT.

The chain employs TRBV11-1 and TRBJ2-7; D not certain. The length of the CDR3 is 12 residues. CDR1 is SGHAT, CDR2 FQDESV, per germline (reference sequence). V shed 5 bases and J shed 4 bases, with 9 bases lying between them. DNA for the CDR3: TGTGCCAGCAGCACTGGTCGGTACGAGCAGTACTTC. It encodes CASSTGRYEQYF.

This rearrangement joins TRBV25-1 to TRBJ2-7, with D perhaps matching TRBD2 (6 bases). The germline gives CDR1 MGHDK, CDR2 SYGVNS. V dropped 7 bases and J dropped 3 bases, with 7 bases sitting between them. This CDR3 spans 11 amino acids. The CDR3 nucleotides are TGTGCCAGCAACGGGGGCTACGAGCAGTACTTC. Translating gives CASNGGYEQYF.